These T cell receptor beta chains were read from a single sample in a study of blood T cells in healthy people across ages. TCRdb processed the 5' RACE reads anew with MiXCR; each CDR3 protein has one entry. Among 1.2 million to 1.5 million distinct CDR3 sequences listed, approximately 59% were seen once. Sequenced material: blood. These receptors came from a young man in good health. The CDR3 runs from the conserved cysteine through the conserved F or W. The order of the fields is D gene, V gene, J gene, clone size, CDR3 DNA, CDR3 protein. D genes are given only for firm matches. The listing skips clone size in some rows; elsewhere it reads once, few, many or a size class.

-	TRBV10-3	TRBJ1-1	few	TGTGCCATCAGTGTTTCAGGGGCCGGGACTGAAGCTTTCTTT	CAISVSGAGTEAFF
TRBD1	TRBV28	TRBJ2-5	few	TGTGCCAGCAGCTCACAGGGGGCGAGGGAGACCCAGTACTTC	CASSSQGARETQYF
-	TRBV5-1	TRBJ1-6	-	TGCGCCAGCACCCGGGGGGAGAATTCACCCCTCCACTTT	CASTRGENSPLHF
-	TRBV27	TRBJ2-4	-	TGTGCCAGCAGTCCATACACCGGGGATTTGGCCAAAAACATTCAGTACTTC	CASSPYTGDLAKNIQYF
TRBD1	TRBV6-1	TRBJ2-7	-	TGTGCCAGCAGTGTTTTCCCGGGACAGGCCTCCTACGAGCAGTACTTC	CASSVFPGQASYEQYF
TRBD2	TRBV20-1	TRBJ2-7	-	TGCAGTGCTAGGGATCTTAGCGGGGGTTACGAGCAGTACTTC	CSARDLSGGYEQYF
-	TRBV6-6	TRBJ2-2	-	TGTGCCAGCAGTTACGGTCAAAGGGGAGATACCGGGGAGCTGTTTTTT	CASSYGQRGDTGELFF
-	TRBV7-9	TRBJ2-1	-	TGTGCCAGCAGCCCGCCCTCCTCGGTGGGTTACAATGAGCAGTTCTTC	CASSPPSSVGYNEQFF
-	TRBV5-5	TRBJ1-5	-	TGTGCCAGCAGCTTGGACCCGGGGAGTGGGGTCAATCAGCCCCAGCATTTT	CASSLDPGSGVNQPQHF
-	TRBV4-1	TRBJ1-5	-	TGCGCCAGCAGCCCACTTCCGGGACAATCGTATCAGCCCCAGCATTTT	CASSPLPGQSYQPQHF
-	TRBV7-2	TRBJ1-2	-	TGTGCCAGCAGCTTAGCGGCAGTGGATTATGGCTACACCTTC	CASSLAAVDYGYTF
TRBD2	TRBV20-1	TRBJ2-7	-	TGCAGTGTCCAGTTTACCGGGACTAGCGGCTACGAGCAGTACTTC	CSVQFTGTSGYEQYF
TRBD2	TRBV7-6	TRBJ2-7	few	TGTGCCAGCGGGGGACTAGCGGGAGGTTCCTACGAGCAGTACTTC	CASGGLAGGSYEQYF
TRBD2	TRBV7-9	TRBJ2-1	-	TGTGCCAGCAGCTTATCTGGCGGGGGGAGCTCCTACAATGAGCAGTTCTTC	CASSLSGGGSSYNEQFF
-	TRBV15	TRBJ2-1	-	TGTGCCACCAGCAGACCAGGGTCCCGCAATGAGCAGTTCTTC	CATSRPGSRNEQFF
TRBD1	TRBV20-1	TRBJ2-7	-	TGCAGTGGGACAGGGCGAGTCCCAAGTTTTAGGTCCTACGAGCAGTACTTC	CSGTGRVPSFRSYEQYF
-	TRBV7-2	TRBJ2-3	-	TGTGCCAGCAGCTTACCTACTTTCGGGGGAGGCGGAGATACGCAGTATTTT	CASSLPTFGGGGDTQYF
-	TRBV7-2	TRBJ1-2	-	TGTGCCAGCAGCTTACCCCACGGGGGGAACCATGGCTACACCTTC	CASSLPHGGNHGYTF
-	TRBV6-1	TRBJ1-2	-	TGTGCCAGCAGTCCTTCACCAGGAGTTTATGGCTACACCTTC	CASSPSPGVYGYTF
TRBD1	TRBV10-3	TRBJ1-5	-	TGTGCCATCAGTGCTGAAACAGGGGGCGGGAGCAATCAGCCCCAGCATTTT	CAISAETGGGSNQPQHF
-	TRBV14	TRBJ2-2	-	TGTGCCAGCAGCCCAGATGAAGGGAACACCGGGGAGCTGTTTTTT	CASSPDEGNTGELFF
-	TRBV6-2/TRBV6-3	TRBJ2-5	few	TGTGCCAGCAGTTACGCTGACCAAGAGACCCAGTACTTC	CASSYADQETQYF